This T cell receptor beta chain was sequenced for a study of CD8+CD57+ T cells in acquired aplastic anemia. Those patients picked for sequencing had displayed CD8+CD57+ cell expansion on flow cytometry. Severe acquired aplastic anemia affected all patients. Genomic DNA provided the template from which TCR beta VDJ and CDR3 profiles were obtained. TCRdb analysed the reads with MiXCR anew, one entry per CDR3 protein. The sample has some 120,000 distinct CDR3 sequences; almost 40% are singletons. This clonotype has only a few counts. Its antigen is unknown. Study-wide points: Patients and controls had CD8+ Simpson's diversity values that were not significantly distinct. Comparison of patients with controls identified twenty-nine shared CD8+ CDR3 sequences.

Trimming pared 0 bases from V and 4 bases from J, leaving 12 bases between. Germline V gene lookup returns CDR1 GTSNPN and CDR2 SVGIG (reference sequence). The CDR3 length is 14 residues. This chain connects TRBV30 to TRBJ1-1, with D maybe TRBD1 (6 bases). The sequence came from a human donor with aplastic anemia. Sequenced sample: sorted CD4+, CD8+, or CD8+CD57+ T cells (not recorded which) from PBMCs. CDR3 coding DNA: TGTGCCTGGAGTGTACCGGGGGGGCTCACTGAAGCTTTCTTT. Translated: CAWSVPGGLTEAFF.